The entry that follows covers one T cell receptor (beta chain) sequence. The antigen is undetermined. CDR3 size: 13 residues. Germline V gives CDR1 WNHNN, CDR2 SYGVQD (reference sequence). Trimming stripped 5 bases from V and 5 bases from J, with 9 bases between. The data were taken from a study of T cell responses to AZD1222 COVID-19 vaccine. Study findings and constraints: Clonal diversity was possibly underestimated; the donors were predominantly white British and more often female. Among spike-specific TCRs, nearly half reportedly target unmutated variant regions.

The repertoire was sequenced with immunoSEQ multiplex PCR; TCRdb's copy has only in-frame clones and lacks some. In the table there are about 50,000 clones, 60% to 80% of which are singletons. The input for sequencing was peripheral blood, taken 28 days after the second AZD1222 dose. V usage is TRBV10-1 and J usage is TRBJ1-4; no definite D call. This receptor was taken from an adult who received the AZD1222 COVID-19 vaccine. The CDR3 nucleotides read TGCGCCAGCAGTAGGTCACGCAATGAAAAACTGTTTTTT. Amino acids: CASSRSRNEKLFF.